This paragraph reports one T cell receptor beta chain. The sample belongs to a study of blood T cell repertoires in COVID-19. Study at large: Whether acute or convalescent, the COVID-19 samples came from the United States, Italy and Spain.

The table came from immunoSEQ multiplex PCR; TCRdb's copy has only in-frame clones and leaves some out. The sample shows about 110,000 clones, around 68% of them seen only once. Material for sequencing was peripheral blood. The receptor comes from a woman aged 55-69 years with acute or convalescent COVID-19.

In nucleotides, the CDR3 is TGCGCCAGCAGCTTGTATCGGGGGAGGTCGGAAGCTTTCTTT. This sequence encodes CASSLYRGRSEAFF. This sequence joins TRBV5-1 and TRBJ1-1; tentatively, D is TRBD1 (5 bases). There are 14 residues in the CDR3. Germline V gives CDR1 SGHRS, CDR2 YFSETQ. Between the trimmed V and J ends, which lost 1 base and 8 bases, there was a span of 15 bases.